This TCR beta chain emerged from a study of blood T cell repertoires in COVID-19. Background on the study: Acute-phase and convalescent COVID-19 samples originated in the United States, Italy and Spain. The analysed material was cDNA or gDNA that came from T cells, B-cell-depleted T cells, or PBMCs.

How the authors handled the data: Scientists estimated how many nucleated cells there were by amplifying reference gene primers. Generated by immunoSEQ multiplex PCR, the TCRdb table keeps only in-frame clones and is missing some. V and J calls and clone size are copied from that table; D and trimming were computed from the DNA. The data show about 68,000 clones, nearly 90% seen once. Seattle enrolled patients during active infection and tracked them longitudinally. Germline CDR1 and CDR2: MDHEN and SYDVKM. The CDR3 is 16 residues long. After removal of 3 bases from V and 2 bases from J, the junction contained 1 base not matched to a gene.

The rearrangement uses TRBV28 and TRBJ2-6, with 10 positions matching TRBD2. The receptor's source is a woman aged 45-60 years with COVID-19, enrolled during active disease. Material for sequencing was peripheral blood. The CDR3 coding sequence is TGTGCCAGCAGTTTTGGACTAGCGGCTGGGGCCAACGTCCTGACTTTC. It specifies CASSFGLAAGANVLTF.